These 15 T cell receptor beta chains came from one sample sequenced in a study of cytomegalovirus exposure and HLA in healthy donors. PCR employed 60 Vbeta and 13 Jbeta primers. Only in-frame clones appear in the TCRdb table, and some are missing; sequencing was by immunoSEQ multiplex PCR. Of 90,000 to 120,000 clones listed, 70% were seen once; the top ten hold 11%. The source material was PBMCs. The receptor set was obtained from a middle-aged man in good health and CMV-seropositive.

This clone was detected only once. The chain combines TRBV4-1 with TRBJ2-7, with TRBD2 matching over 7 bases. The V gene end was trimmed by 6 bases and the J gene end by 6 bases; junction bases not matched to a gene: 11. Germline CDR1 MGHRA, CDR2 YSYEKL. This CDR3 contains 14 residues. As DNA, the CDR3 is TGCGCCAGCAGACGGGGAGGGTCCTCCGGCGAGCAGTACTTC. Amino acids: CASRRGGSSGEQYF.

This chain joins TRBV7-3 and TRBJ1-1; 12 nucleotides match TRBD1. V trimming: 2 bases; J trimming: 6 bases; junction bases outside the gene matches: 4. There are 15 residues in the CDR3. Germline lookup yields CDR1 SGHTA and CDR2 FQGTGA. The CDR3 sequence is CASSLVGTGGPEAFF. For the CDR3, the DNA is TGTGCCAGCAGCTTAGTTGGGACAGGGGGCCCTGAAGCTTTCTTT.

CDR3 coding DNA: TGTGCCAGCAGTGGACTACGCAGATTCTACGAGCAGTACTTC. Translating it yields CASSGLRRFYEQYF. V usage is TRBV2 and J usage is TRBJ2-7; D might be TRBD2 (5 bases). Germline V lookup: CDR1 SNHLY, CDR2 FYNNEI. V dropped 4 bases and J dropped 3 bases, with 13 bases sitting between them. The CDR3 totals 14 residues.

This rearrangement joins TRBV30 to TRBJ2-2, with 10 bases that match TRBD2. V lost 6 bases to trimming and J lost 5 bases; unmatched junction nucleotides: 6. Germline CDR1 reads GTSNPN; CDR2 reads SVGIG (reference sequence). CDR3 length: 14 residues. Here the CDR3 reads CACSSGSYTGELFF. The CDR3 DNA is TGTGCCTGCTCTAGCGGGAGTTATACCGGGGAGCTGTTTTTT.

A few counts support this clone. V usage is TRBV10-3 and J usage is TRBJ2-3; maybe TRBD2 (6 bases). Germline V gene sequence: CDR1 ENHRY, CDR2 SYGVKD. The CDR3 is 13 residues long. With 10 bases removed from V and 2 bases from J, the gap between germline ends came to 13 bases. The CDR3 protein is CASLGLNTDTQYF. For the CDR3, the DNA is TGTGCCAGCCTGGGACTTAACACAGATACGCAGTATTTT.

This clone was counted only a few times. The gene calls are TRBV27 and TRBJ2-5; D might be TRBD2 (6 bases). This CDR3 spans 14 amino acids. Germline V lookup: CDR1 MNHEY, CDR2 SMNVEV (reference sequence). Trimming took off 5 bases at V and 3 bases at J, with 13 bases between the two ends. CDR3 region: CASSQTRTEETQYF. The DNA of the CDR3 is TGTGCCAGCAGTCAGACTAGGACGGAAGAGACCCAGTACTTC.

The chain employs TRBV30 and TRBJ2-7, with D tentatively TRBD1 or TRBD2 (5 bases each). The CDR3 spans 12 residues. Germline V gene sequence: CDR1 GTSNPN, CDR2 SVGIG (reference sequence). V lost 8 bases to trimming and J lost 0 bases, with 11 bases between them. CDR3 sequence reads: CAGGGLSYEQYF. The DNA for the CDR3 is TGTGCCGGGGGTGGGCTCTCCTACGAGCAGTACTTC. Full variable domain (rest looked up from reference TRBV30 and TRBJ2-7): SQTIHQWPATLVQPVGSPLSLECTVEGTSNPNLYWYRQAAGRGLQLLFYSVGIGQISSEVPQNLSASRPQDRQFILSSKKLLLSDSGFYLCAGGGLSYEQYFGPGTRLTVT.

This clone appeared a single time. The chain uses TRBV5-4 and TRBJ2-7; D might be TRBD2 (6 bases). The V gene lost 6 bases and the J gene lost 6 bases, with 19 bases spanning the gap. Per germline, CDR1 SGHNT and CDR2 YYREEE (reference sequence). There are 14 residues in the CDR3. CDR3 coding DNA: TGTGCCAGCAACACCGTAGCAGGAGGGCTCGAGCAGTACTTC. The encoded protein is CASNTVAGGLEQYF. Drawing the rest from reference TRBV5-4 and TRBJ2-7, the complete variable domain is ETGVTQSPTHLIKTRGQQVTLRCSSQSGHNTVSWYQQALGQGPQFIFQYYREEENGRGNFPPRFSGLQFPNYSSELNVNALELDDSALYLCASNTVAGGLEQYFGPGTRLTVT.

The CDR3 DNA is TGTGCCAGCAGCTTGGGACAGTTTGTTGCTTTCTTT. Protein: CASSLGQFVAFF. The V and J genes are TRBV5-6 and TRBJ1-1; TRBD1 might be the D (5 bases). The V gene's germline CDR1 is SGHDT and CDR2 YYEEEE. This CDR3 spans 12 amino acids. Trimming shortened V by 0 bases and J by 11 bases, and 11 bases separated the two germline ends.

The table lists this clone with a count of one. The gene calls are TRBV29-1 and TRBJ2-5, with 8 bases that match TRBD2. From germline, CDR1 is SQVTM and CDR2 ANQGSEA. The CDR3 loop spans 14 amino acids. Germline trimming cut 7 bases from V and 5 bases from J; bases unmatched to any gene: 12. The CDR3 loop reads CSGTGGAGRETQYF. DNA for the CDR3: TGCAGCGGTACGGGGGGGGCAGGGCGGGAGACCCAGTACTTC.

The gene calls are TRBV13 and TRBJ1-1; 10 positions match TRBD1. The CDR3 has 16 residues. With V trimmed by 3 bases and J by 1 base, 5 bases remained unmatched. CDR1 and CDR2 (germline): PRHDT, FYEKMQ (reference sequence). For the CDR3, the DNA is TGTGCCAGCAGCTTGACAGGGGGCGTATGGAACACTGAAGCTTTCTTT. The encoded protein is CASSLTGGVWNTEAFF.

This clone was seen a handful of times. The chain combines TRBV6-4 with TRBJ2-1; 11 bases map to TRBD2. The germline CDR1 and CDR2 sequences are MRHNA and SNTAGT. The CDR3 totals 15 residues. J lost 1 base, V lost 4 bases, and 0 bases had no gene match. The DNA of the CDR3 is TGTGCCAGCAGTGTAGCGGGAGGGTCCTACAATGAGCAGTTCTTC. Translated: CASSVAGGSYNEQFF.

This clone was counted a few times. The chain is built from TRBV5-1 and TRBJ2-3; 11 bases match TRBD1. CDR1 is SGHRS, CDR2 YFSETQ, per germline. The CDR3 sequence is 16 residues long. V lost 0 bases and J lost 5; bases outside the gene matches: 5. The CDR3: CASSLAGQGAEDTQYF. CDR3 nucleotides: TGCGCCAGCAGCTTGGCAGGACAGGGGGCGGAAGATACGCAGTATTTT.

The chain's CDR3 is CASSLATSGDTQYF. For the CDR3, the DNA is TGCGCCAGCAGCTTGGCTACCTCGGGGGATACGCAGTATTTT. The rearrangement joins TRBV5-1 to TRBJ2-3; D is perhaps TRBD2 (5 bases). Germline CDR1 SGHRS, CDR2 YFSETQ. V was shortened by 0 bases and J by 6 bases, with 11 bases between the two germline ends. This CDR3 spans 14 amino acids.

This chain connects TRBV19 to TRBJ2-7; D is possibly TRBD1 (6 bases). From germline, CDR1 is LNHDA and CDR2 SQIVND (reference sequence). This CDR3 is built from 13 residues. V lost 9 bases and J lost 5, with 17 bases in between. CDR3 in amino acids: CASSLDSSNEQYF. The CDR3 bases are TGTGCCAGCAGCCTGGACAGTTCAAACGAGCAGTACTTC. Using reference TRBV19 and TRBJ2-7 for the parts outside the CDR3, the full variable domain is DGGITQSPKYLFRKEGQNVTLSCEQNLNHDAMYWYRQDPGQGLRLIYYSQIVNDFQKGDIAEGYSVSREKKESFPLTVTSAQKNPTAFYLCASSLDSSNEQYFGPGTRLTVT.